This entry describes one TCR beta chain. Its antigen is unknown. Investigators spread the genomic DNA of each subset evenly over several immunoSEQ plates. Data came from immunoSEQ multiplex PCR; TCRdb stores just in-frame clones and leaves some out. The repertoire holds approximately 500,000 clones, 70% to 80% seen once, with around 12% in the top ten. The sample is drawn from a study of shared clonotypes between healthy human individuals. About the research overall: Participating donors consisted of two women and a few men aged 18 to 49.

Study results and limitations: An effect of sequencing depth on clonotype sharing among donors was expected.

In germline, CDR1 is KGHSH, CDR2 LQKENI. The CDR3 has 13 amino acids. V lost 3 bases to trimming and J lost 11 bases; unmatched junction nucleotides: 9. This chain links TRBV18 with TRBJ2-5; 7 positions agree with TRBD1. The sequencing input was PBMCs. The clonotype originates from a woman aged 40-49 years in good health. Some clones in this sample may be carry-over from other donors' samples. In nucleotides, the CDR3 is TGTGCCAGCTCACCTTTTCAGGGGGAGAAGCAGTACTTC. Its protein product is CASSPFQGEKQYF.